These 8 T cell receptor beta chains were all obtained from the same sample, sequenced in a study of blood T cell repertoires in COVID-19 (dated by TCRdb to about 2020). The library was prepared using the immunoSEQ multiplex PCR assay. TCRdb took this table from immuneACCESS and kept in-frame rearrangements with V and J called. Such tables lack part of the clones; where checked against another copy, unresolved V genes explain under half of the gap, and the rest is unexplained. The table for this sample lists over 100,000 clones; about 79% of them were counted only once. The ten largest account for 3.3% of the sample. The material sequenced was peripheral blood. Receptors were obtained from a woman of 80 years or more with active or convalescent COVID-19.

This clone was seen more than once but under ten times. The chain carries TRBV24-1 and TRBJ1-5; 10 nucleotides align to TRBD1. Germline trimming cut 6 bases from V and 9 bases from J; bases unmatched to any gene: 10. The CDR3 runs 15 residues. The germline gives CDR1 KGHDR, CDR2 SFDVKD. CDR3 loop: CATSSRDRGSSPQHF. CDR3 DNA: TGTGCCACCAGTTCAAGGGACAGGGGCAGCTCGCCCCAGCATTTT.

In DNA form, the CDR3 reads TGTGCCAGCAGCTCTACCGGGACTAATAAGTTCTTC. Its translation: CASSSTGTNKFF. The chain combines TRBV2 with TRBJ2-1, with TRBD2 identical over 7 bases. This CDR3 has 12 amino acids. Losses at the gene ends were 6 bases for V and 14 bases for J; bases not matched to a gene: 10. Per germline, CDR1 SNHLY and CDR2 FYNNEI.

The rearrangement joins TRBV27 to TRBJ1-5, with 9 bases lining up with TRBD1. Unmatched junction bases numbered 6, after V lost 6 bases and J lost 3 bases. Germline-derived CDR1 and CDR2 are MNHEY and SMNVEV (reference sequence). This CDR3 has 15 amino acids. In DNA form, the CDR3 reads TGTGCCAGCAGATCCTGGGACAGGGACAATCAGCCCCAGCATTTT. It encodes CASRSWDRDNQPQHF.

The chain joins TRBV3-1 (or the pseudogene TRBV3-2) to TRBJ1-2, with D maybe TRBD1 (6 bases). Germline CDR1 and CDR2: LGHDT and YNNKEL (reference sequence). V was clipped by 6 bases and J by 6 bases, with 14 bases between them. The CDR3 length is 13 residues. CDR3 nucleotides: TGTGCCAGCAGGCAGACAGGAGTTGATGGCTACACCTTC. This translates into CASRQTGVDGYTF.

Written as DNA, the CDR3 is TGCAGCGGCGGAGGCGGGGACTTGTGGTCTGAAGCTTTCTTT. Its translation is CSGGGGDLWSEAFF. The chain employs TRBV29-1 and TRBJ1-1; D might be TRBD1 (5 bases). Germline V gene data show CDR1 as SQVTM and CDR2 as ANQGSEA. This CDR3 spans 14 amino acids. The ends were cut back, 7 bases at V and 6 bases at J, with 21 bases in the middle.

The chain is built from TRBV6-5 and TRBJ2-7, with 8 bases identical to TRBD1. Per germline, CDR1 MNHEY and CDR2 SVGAGI. Trimming took 2 bases from V and 4 from J; bases not matched to a gene: 7. The CDR3 consists of 15 residues. CDR3 DNA sequence: TGTGCCAGCAGTTACGGCTCAGGGGGCGCATACGAGCAGTACTTC. Translating gives CASSYGSGGAYEQYF.

V and J are TRBV9 and TRBJ1-6; no reliable D call. The CDR3 has 14 residues. From germline, CDR1 is SGDLS and CDR2 YYNGEE. With 5 bases removed from V and 7 bases from J, the gap between germline ends came to 13 bases. The CDR3 is CASRAGSPNSPLHF. The DNA of the CDR3 is TGTGCCAGCAGAGCTGGTAGCCCCAATTCACCCCTCCACTTT.

The chain is built from TRBV29-1 and TRBJ1-2, with TRBD1 as a possible D gene (5 bases). Looked up from germline, CDR1 is SQVTM and CDR2 is ANQGSEA. This CDR3 contains 13 residues. Between the trimmed V and J ends, which lost 7 bases and 0 bases, there was a span of 12 bases. CDR3 in amino acids: CSAEQASNYGYTF. Written as DNA, the CDR3 is TGCAGCGCAGAACAGGCGTCTAACTATGGCTACACCTTC. Full variable domain (outside the CDR3, taken from reference TRBV29-1 and TRBJ1-2): SAVISQKPSRDICQRGTSLTIQCQVDSQVTMMFWYRQQPGQSLTLIATANQGSEATYESGFVIDKFPISRPNLTFSTLTVSNMSPEDSSIYLCSAEQASNYGYTFGSGTRLTVV.